The 23 T cell receptor beta chains given below trace back to one sample, sequenced in a study of cytomegalovirus exposure and HLA in healthy donors (dated by TCRdb to about 2017). Library preparation used the immunoSEQ multiplex PCR assay. What TCRdb holds here is the immuneACCESS table cut down to in-frame rearrangements. Part of the clones is not present; checked against another copy, under half of the missing clones reflect an unresolved V gene, and the others are unexplained. The sample yields under 150,000 clones; around 84% were counted once. The ten largest clones take up roughly 9.4% of the sample. The specimen was PBMCs. The source is a man aged 18-30 years in good health and CMV-seropositive.

This chain uses TRBV29-1 with TRBJ1-2; D is ambiguous. V was cut by 4 bases and J by 2 bases, with 8 bases left in between. This CDR3 region has 12 residues. Germline-derived CDR1 and CDR2 are SQVTM and ANQGSEA. The DNA of the CDR3 is TGCAGCGTTGGGGAGGCGAACTATGGCTACACCTTC. It encodes CSVGEANYGYTF.

The chain links TRBV2 to TRBJ2-1, with a possible D match to TRBD1 (5 bases). Trimming took 6 bases from V and 0 from J, leaving 15 bases between them. The CDR3 totals 16 residues. Germline assignment: CDR1 SNHLY and CDR2 FYNNEI. CDR3 DNA: TGTGCCAGCAGCCCTCAGGGTCCTAGCTCCTACAATGAGCAGTTCTTC. It translates to CASSPQGPSSYNEQFF. Variable domain in full (rest from reference TRBV2 and TRBJ2-1): EPEVTQTPSHQVTQMGQEVILRCVPISNHLYFYWYRQILGQKVEFLVSFYNNEISEKSEIFDDQFSVERPDGSNFTLKIRSTKLEDSAMYFCASSPQGPSSYNEQFFGPGTRLTVL.

The V and J genes are TRBV27 and TRBJ2-5, with D possibly TRBD1 on 5 matching bases. From germline, CDR1 is MNHEY and CDR2 SMNVEV (reference sequence). CDR3 length: 13 amino acids. Between the trimmed V and J ends, which lost 8 bases and 1 base, there was a span of 11 bases. CDR3 in amino acids: CASGEDSQETQYF. CDR3 nucleotide sequence: TGTGCCAGCGGTGAAGACAGCCAAGAGACCCAGTACTTC.

The chain uses TRBV7-6 and TRBJ2-2; a weak D match, TRBD2 (6 bases). The CDR3 sequence is 13 residues long. Trimming stripped 3 bases from V and 6 bases from J, with 8 bases between. Germline V gives CDR1 SGHVS, CDR2 FNYEAQ. The CDR3 sequence: CASSFWGAGELFF. In DNA, the CDR3 is TGTGCCAGCAGCTTTTGGGGGGCCGGGGAGCTGTTTTTT.

The J gene is TRBJ1-6, the V gene TRBV4-1, with 7 positions matching TRBD1. With 1 base clipped from V and 9 bases from J, the junction kept 6 bases outside the gene matches. Germline V gene lookup returns CDR1 MGHRA and CDR2 YSYEKL. The CDR3 is made up of 15 amino acids. CDR3 sequence (DNA): TGCGCCAGCAGCCAAGGTACAGGGGCGGGTTCACCCCTCCACTTT. Residues: CASSQGTGAGSPLHF.

V gene TRBV28 combines with J gene TRBJ1-2, with D possibly matching TRBD1 (6 bases). V was pared by 7 bases and J by 6 bases, with 21 bases between. This CDR3 has 15 residues. Germline values: CDR1 MDHEN, CDR2 SYDVKM. This CDR3 is CASTIIGGLDNGYTF. The CDR3 DNA reads TGTGCCAGCACCATCATCGGGGGGCTGGATAATGGCTACACCTTC.

This clone was detected only a few times. V is TRBV6-5 and J is TRBJ1-3; no definite D call. The CDR3 length is 14 residues. V lost 6 bases and J 0 bases, leaving 9 bases between the germline ends. The germline V gene encodes CDR1 MNHEY and CDR2 SVGAGI. DNA of the CDR3: TGTGCCAGCAGCTACAGCCGCTCTGGAAACACCATATATTTT. It is translated as CASSYSRSGNTIYF.

The rearrangement uses TRBV5-1 and TRBJ2-1; 13 nucleotides match TRBD2. The V gene's germline CDR1 is SGHRS and CDR2 YFSETQ. The CDR3 has 15 amino acids. Trimming took 4 bases from V and 5 from J; bases not matched to a gene: 3. CDR3 protein: CASSPGLAGNNEQFF. CDR3 DNA: TGCGCCAGCAGCCCGGGACTAGCGGGGAACAATGAGCAGTTCTTC. The full variable domain, rest sourced from reference TRBV5-1 and TRBJ2-1, is KAGVTQTPRYLIKTRGQQVTLSCSPISGHRSVSWYQQTPGQGLQFLFEYFSETQRNKGNFPGRFSGRQFSNSRSEMNVSTLELGDSALYLCASSPGLAGNNEQFFGPGTRLTVL.

The chain's CDR3 is CASSLDRASYNEQFF. CDR3 sequence (DNA): TGTGCCAGCAGCTTAGACAGGGCCTCCTACAATGAGCAGTTCTTC. J is TRBJ2-1 and V is TRBV7-2, with D perhaps matching TRBD1 (6 bases). This CDR3 contains 15 residues. CDR1 is SGHTA, CDR2 FQGNSA, per germline. Between the trimmed V and J ends, which lost 1 base and 0 bases, there was a span of 7 bases.

This chain connects TRBV2 to TRBJ2-3; the match to TRBD2 covers 12 bases. Germline V gives CDR1 SNHLY, CDR2 FYNNEI. This CDR3 contains 16 residues. J gave up 1 base and V 6 bases, and 5 bases lay outside the gene matches. Here the CDR3 DNA reads TGTGCCAGCAGACCTAGCGGGGGGGCCGGCACAGATACGCAGTATTTT. It specifies CASRPSGGAGTDTQYF.

V usage is TRBV6-1 and J usage is TRBJ1-1; a weak D match, TRBD1 (5 bases). With 8 bases removed from V and 8 bases from J, the gap between germline ends came to 21 bases. The CDR3 spans 14 residues. Germline assignment: CDR1 MNHNS and CDR2 SASEGT. The CDR3 region is CASHQVGSPGEAFF. The DNA for the CDR3 is TGTGCCAGCCACCAGGTGGGGTCTCCAGGGGAAGCTTTCTTT.

In this sample, this clone turned up once. This rearrangement joins TRBV28 to TRBJ1-2; TRBD1 matches 7 bases. The CDR3 length is 17 residues. Trimming at V came to 5 bases and at J to 2 bases, leaving 14 bases not matched to a gene. Germline CDR1 MDHEN, CDR2 SYDVKM. The CDR3 nucleotides read TGTGCCAGCAGTCCCGGGACAGTGGGTAGAAGGAACTATGGCTACACCTTC. Its protein product is CASSPGTVGRRNYGYTF.

The J gene is TRBJ1-5, the V gene TRBV6-5; TRBD1 matches at 8 bases. In germline, CDR1 is MNHEY, CDR2 SVGAGI. CDR3 length: 15 residues. Germline trimming cut 0 bases from V and 5 bases from J; bases unmatched to any gene: 3. Here the CDR3 DNA reads TGTGCCAGCAGTTACTCTCAGGGGGCAGATCAGCCCCAGCATTTT. This sequence encodes CASSYSQGADQPQHF.

This clone was counted a single time. The rearrangement uses TRBV5-6 and TRBJ1-2; D unclear. The CDR3 contains 14 residues. The V gene lost 0 bases and the J gene lost 4 bases, with 10 bases spanning the gap. The V gene's germline CDR1 is SGHDT and CDR2 YYEEEE. CDR3: CASSLVESRYGYTF. In nucleotides, the CDR3 is TGTGCCAGCAGCTTGGTCGAGTCCCGCTATGGCTACACCTTC.

The chain uses TRBV19 and TRBJ2-2, with D perhaps matching TRBD1 (6 bases). Per the germline V gene, CDR1 is LNHDA and CDR2 is SQIVND (reference sequence). This CDR3 is built from 17 residues. V gave up 5 bases and J gave up 0 bases, with 16 bases separating them. CDR3 sequence (DNA): TGTGCCAGTAGTTCTCCCCACAGGGCTTCGAACACCGGGGAGCTGTTTTTT. This codes for CASSSPHRASNTGELFF.

This clone was seen a single time. The chain couples TRBV6-6 to TRBJ1-1, with 10 positions matching TRBD1. There are 16 residues in the CDR3. Germline trimming cut 7 bases from V and 5 bases from J; bases unmatched to any gene: 13. Germline V gene lookup returns CDR1 MNHNY and CDR2 SVGAGI (reference sequence). DNA of the CDR3: TGTGCCAGCAAGCGCTTTAAGACAGGGGGCGGAACTGAAGCTTTCTTT. Translated, it gives CASKRFKTGGGTEAFF.

Of note for this clone: Other DNA sequences in the same sample also yield this CDR3. CDR3 loop: CASSLGRGYEQYF. CDR3 coding DNA: TGTGCCAGCAGTTTAGGCAGGGGCTACGAGCAGTACTTC. The chain links TRBV28 to TRBJ2-7; D is possibly TRBD1 (6 bases). The CDR3 loop spans 13 amino acids. Germline V CDR1 and CDR2: MDHEN, SYDVKM. V lost 2 bases, J lost 3 bases, and 8 bases lay in between.

The J gene is TRBJ1-3, the V gene TRBV4-2, with D unclear. Germline V gene data show CDR1 as LGHNA and CDR2 as YNFKEQ. This CDR3 region has 13 residues. Trimming shortened V by 5 bases and J by 4 bases, and 9 bases separated the two germline ends. The CDR3: CASSFAGGNTIYF. DNA of the CDR3: TGTGCCAGCAGCTTTGCGGGCGGAAACACCATATATTTT.

The rearrangement links TRBV19 to TRBJ2-7; 11 bases agree with TRBD1. Per the germline V gene, CDR1 is LNHDA and CDR2 is SQIVND (reference sequence). The junction had 12 bases not matched to a gene; V was cut back by 10 bases and J by 7 bases. The CDR3 contains 14 residues. As DNA, the CDR3 is TGTGCCACCGACCCGGGACAGGGGGTCGGTGAGCAGTACTTC. Its translation is CATDPGQGVGEQYF.

CDR3 in DNA: TGCAGTGCTCACAATAAAGAGACCCAGTACTTC. Translating gives CSAHNKETQYF. The chain recombines TRBV20-1 with TRBJ2-5; no reliable D call. This CDR3 is 11 amino acids long. V lost 5 bases and J lost 3, with 7 bases in between. Germline V gene lookup returns CDR1 DFQATT and CDR2 SNEGSKA (reference sequence).

The genes are TRBV4-2 and TRBJ2-2, with 7 bases lining up with TRBD1. CDR3 length: 16 amino acids. V shed 2 bases and J 0 bases; nucleotides not matched to a gene: 3. Per germline, CDR1 LGHNA and CDR2 YNFKEQ. The CDR3 sequence is CASSQPGQPNTGELFF. CDR3 coding DNA: TGTGCCAGCAGCCAACCGGGACAGCCGAACACCGGGGAGCTGTTTTTT.

This clone has a single count. The chain has TRBV6-6 and TRBJ2-1, with TRBD2 identical over 8 bases. The CDR3 extends over 13 amino acids. With V trimmed by 10 bases and J by 3 bases, 5 bases remained unmatched. From germline, CDR1 is MNHNY and CDR2 SVGAGI (reference sequence). The chain's CDR3 is CATRGGNYNEQFF. CDR3 DNA: TGTGCCACCCGCGGGGGGAACTACAATGAGCAGTTCTTC.

This clone has only one observation. The genes are TRBV15 and TRBJ2-5, with TRBD2 identical over 11 bases. The CDR3 runs to 16 residues. The V segment lost 7 bases and the J segment 5 bases; nucleotides outside the gene matches: 12. The germline V gene has CDR1 LNHNV and CDR2 YYDKDF (reference sequence). CDR3 coding DNA: TGTGCCACCAATCCGGGAGGGACTAGCGGCGGGGAGACCCAGTACTTC. It codes for CATNPGGTSGGETQYF.